This T cell receptor (beta chain) emerged from a study of blood T cell repertoires in COVID-19. This CDR3 is 15 amino acids long. The germline gives CDR1 MDHEN, CDR2 SYDVKM. The V end was cut by 3 bases, the J end by 1 base, with 9 bases between. Repertoires were generated with immunoSEQ multiplex PCR, while TCRdb's copy carries only in-frame clones and drops some. Of about 50,000 clones in the sample, approximately 87% were seen once. This rearrangement joins TRBV28 to TRBJ2-2; D is possibly TRBD2 (6 bases). Sequences were obtained from peripheral blood. The sequence was obtained from a woman aged 55-70 years with acute or convalescent COVID-19. CDR3 sequence (DNA): TGTGCCAGCAGTTTGAGCGGGCTGAACACCGGGGAGCTGTTTTTT. It is translated as CASSLSGLNTGELFF.